These 5 T cell receptor beta chains were all obtained from the same sample, sequenced in a study of T cell changes during pregnancy in multiple sclerosis. Produced via immunoSEQ multiplex PCR; TCRdb's table is partial and in-frame only. This table has around 110,000 clones, around 93% appearing once. The sequences come from peripheral blood, collected after pregnancy. These receptors were collected from a female donor with multiple sclerosis, enrolled in a pregnancy study.

V usage is TRBV5-6 and J usage is TRBJ2-1; TRBD1 matches at 11 bases. J lost 7 bases, V lost 3 bases, and 6 bases had no gene match. The CDR3 is made up of 15 amino acids. CDR1 and CDR2 (germline): SGHDT, YYEEEE. This chain's CDR3 is CASSYGQGAGNEQFF. The CDR3 region has the DNA TGTGCCAGCAGCTACGGACAGGGGGCAGGGAATGAGCAGTTCTTC.

The gene calls are TRBV6-5 and TRBJ2-7; TRBD1 aligns across 10 bases. The germline CDR1 and CDR2 sequences are MNHEY and SVGAGI. Trimming removed 6 bases from V and 6 bases from J; junction bases left unmatched: 2. This CDR3 has 12 amino acids. The CDR3 region has the DNA TGTGCCAGCAGCCGGACAGGGGGCGAGCAGTACTTC. This encodes CASSRTGGEQYF.

This chain joins TRBV7-2 and TRBJ1-3; no clear D gene. CDR3 size: 15 residues. V gave up 2 bases and J gave up 4 bases, with 12 bases separating them. Germline V lookup: CDR1 SGHTA, CDR2 FQGNSA. The CDR3 coding sequence is TGTGCCAGCAGCTTAAGCGGGCGTGGGGGAAACACCATATATTTT. Amino acids: CASSLSGRGGNTIYF.

The rearrangement links TRBV19 to TRBJ1-1; the D is unclear. V shed 3 bases and J shed 0 bases, with 11 bases lying between them. Per the germline V gene, CDR1 is LNHDA and CDR2 is SQIVND (reference sequence). The CDR3 runs 15 residues. CDR3 coding DNA: TGTGCCAGTAGTATTGATAACAGTATGAACACTGAAGCTTTCTTT. Amino acid sequence: CASSIDNSMNTEAFF.

The chain has TRBV18 and TRBJ2-3; 9 bases match TRBD1. After removal of 4 bases from V and 4 bases from J, the junction contained 6 bases not matched to a gene. The CDR3 extends over 15 amino acids. The germline gives CDR1 KGHSH, CDR2 LQKENI. CDR3 nucleotides: TGTGCCAGCTCACTAGGACAGGGGACCGCAGATACGCAGTATTTT. It specifies CASSLGQGTADTQYF.